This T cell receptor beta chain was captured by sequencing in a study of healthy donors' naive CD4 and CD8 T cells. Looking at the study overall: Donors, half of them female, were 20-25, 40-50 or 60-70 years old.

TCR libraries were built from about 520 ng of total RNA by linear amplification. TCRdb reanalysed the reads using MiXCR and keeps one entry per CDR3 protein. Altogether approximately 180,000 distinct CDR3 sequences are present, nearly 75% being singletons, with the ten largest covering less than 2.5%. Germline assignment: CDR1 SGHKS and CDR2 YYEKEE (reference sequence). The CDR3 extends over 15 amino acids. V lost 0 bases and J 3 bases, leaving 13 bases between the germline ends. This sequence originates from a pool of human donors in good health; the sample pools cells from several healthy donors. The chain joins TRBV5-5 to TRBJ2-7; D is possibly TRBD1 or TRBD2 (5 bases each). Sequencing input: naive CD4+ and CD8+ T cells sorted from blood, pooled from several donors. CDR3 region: CASSLVWDEGYEQYF. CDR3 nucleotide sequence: TGTGCCAGCAGCTTGGTCTGGGACGAGGGCTACGAGCAGTACTTC.